The rows below give T cell receptor beta chains drawn from one sample of a study of T cell responses to AZD1222 COVID-19 vaccine. Sequenced by immunoSEQ multiplex PCR; TCRdb stores in-frame clones only, minus some. The table records approximately 150,000 clones, 85% to 95% of them present only once. The sequencing used peripheral blood, collected after recovery from COVID-19. The source of these receptors is an adult who had recovered from COVID-19. Both conserved end residues are part of each CDR3. Fields, in order: V gene, D gene, clone size, J gene, CDR3 DNA, CDR3 protein. D genes are given only for firm matches. Expanded clones are given a class, and other clones once, few, many or no size at all.

v_gene: TRBV7-9; d_gene: NA; abundance: NA; j_gene: TRBJ2-2; CDR3nt: TGTGCCAGCAGAATTGGGGGTGACACCGGGGAGCTGTTTTTT; CDR3aa: CASRIGGDTGELFF
v_gene: TRBV28; d_gene: TRBD1; abundance: NA; j_gene: TRBJ1-1; CDR3nt: TGTGCCAGCAGTTTTTTAAGTCCGGGACAGGGGACGAACACTGAAGCTTTCTTT; CDR3aa: CASSFLSPGQGTNTEAFF
v_gene: TRBV6-5; d_gene: NA; abundance: NA; j_gene: TRBJ2-5; CDR3nt: TGTGCCAGCCTACAGACAGGAGGGGAGACCCAGTACTTC; CDR3aa: CASLQTGGETQYF
v_gene: TRBV7-3; d_gene: NA; abundance: NA; j_gene: TRBJ2-1; CDR3nt: TGTGCCAGCAGCATCTCCCCCTCTAGCGCCCAGCAGTTCTTC; CDR3aa: CASSISPSSAQQFF
v_gene: TRBV28; d_gene: NA; abundance: NA; j_gene: TRBJ1-3; CDR3nt: TGTGCCAGCAGTTTATGGTCTGGAAACACCATATATTTT; CDR3aa: CASSLWSGNTIYF
v_gene: TRBV9; d_gene: TRBD2; abundance: medium-sized; j_gene: TRBJ2-3; CDR3nt: TGTGCCAGCAGCCCCCGCTGGACTAGCGGGAGCACAGATACGCAGTATTTT; CDR3aa: CASSPRWTSGSTDTQYF
v_gene: TRBV29-1; d_gene: NA; abundance: NA; j_gene: TRBJ1-2; CDR3nt: TGCAGCGTTGGAGGGGGAGGCTACACCTTC; CDR3aa: CSVGGGGYTF
v_gene: TRBV6-5; d_gene: TRBD1; abundance: NA; j_gene: TRBJ1-1; CDR3nt: TGTGCCAGCAGTTACGAGGGGGCCCCGGGGACTGAAGCTTTCTTT; CDR3aa: CASSYEGAPGTEAFF
v_gene: TRBV10-3; d_gene: TRBD2; abundance: NA; j_gene: TRBJ2-2; CDR3nt: TGTGCCATCAGTGATGGGGTAGCGGGATCCGGGGAGCTGTTTTTT; CDR3aa: CAISDGVAGSGELFF
v_gene: TRBV5-4; d_gene: NA; abundance: NA; j_gene: TRBJ2-7; CDR3nt: TGTGCCAGCAGCTCCCAGGAAAGGGGAGCCTACGAGCAGTACTTC; CDR3aa: CASSSQERGAYEQYF
v_gene: TRBV30; d_gene: TRBD1; abundance: NA; j_gene: TRBJ2-2; CDR3nt: TGTGCCTGGAGTCTGACAGGGGGGATTGGAGTGCTGTTTTTT; CDR3aa: CAWSLTGGIGVLFF
v_gene: TRBV9; d_gene: NA; abundance: NA; j_gene: TRBJ1-1; CDR3nt: TGTGCCAGCAGCGTATCCCCTGGTACTGAAGCTTTCTTT; CDR3aa: CASSVSPGTEAFF
v_gene: TRBV6-5; d_gene: TRBD2; abundance: NA; j_gene: TRBJ2-3; CDR3nt: TGTGCCAGCAGTTTCCGGGGACTAGCGGGAGAAGATACGCAGTATTTT; CDR3aa: CASSFRGLAGEDTQYF
v_gene: TRBV24-1; d_gene: NA; abundance: NA; j_gene: TRBJ2-1; CDR3nt: TGTGCCACAAAGGGGGATGAGCAGTTCTTC; CDR3aa: CATKGDEQFF
v_gene: TRBV9; d_gene: TRBD2; abundance: NA; j_gene: TRBJ2-7; CDR3nt: TGTGCCAGCAGCCCATCAGCGGGAGGGCCCCACGAGCAGTACTTC; CDR3aa: CASSPSAGGPHEQYF
v_gene: TRBV5-1; d_gene: NA; abundance: NA; j_gene: TRBJ2-1; CDR3nt: TGCGCCAGCAGCTTGGCGGACGGCAATGAGCAGTTCTTC; CDR3aa: CASSLADGNEQFF
v_gene: TRBV7-9; d_gene: TRBD1; abundance: NA; j_gene: TRBJ2-5; CDR3nt: TGTGCCAGCAGCCAGGGGGACCAAGAGACCCAGTACTTC; CDR3aa: CASSQGDQETQYF
v_gene: TRBV19; d_gene: NA; abundance: NA; j_gene: TRBJ1-4; CDR3nt: TGTGCCAGTAGTGAGCGGACTAATGAAAAACTGTTTTTT; CDR3aa: CASSERTNEKLFF
v_gene: TRBV7-2; d_gene: TRBD2; abundance: NA; j_gene: TRBJ2-2; CDR3nt: TGTGCCAGCAGCTTATTCGCTAGCGGGAGGGCCCCGAACACCGGGGAGCTGTTTTTT; CDR3aa: CASSLFASGRAPNTGELFF
v_gene: TRBV4-1; d_gene: NA; abundance: NA; j_gene: TRBJ1-1; CDR3nt: TGCGCCAGCAGCCAAGATACGGGAGGGGGCACTGAAGCTTTCTTT; CDR3aa: CASSQDTGGGTEAFF
v_gene: TRBV7-3; d_gene: TRBD2; abundance: NA; j_gene: TRBJ2-1; CDR3nt: TGTGCCAGCAGCTTAGCTAGCGGGATGGATGAGCAGTTCTTC; CDR3aa: CASSLASGMDEQFF
v_gene: TRBV15; d_gene: NA; abundance: NA; j_gene: TRBJ1-5; CDR3nt: TGTGCCACCAGCAGGGGGTTTAGCAATCAGCCCCAGCATTTT; CDR3aa: CATSRGFSNQPQHF
v_gene: TRBV28; d_gene: TRBD2; abundance: NA; j_gene: TRBJ2-1; CDR3nt: TGTGCCAGCACCACGGAGCGGGAGTCTTTAGATGAGCAGTTCTTC; CDR3aa: CASTTERESLDEQFF
v_gene: TRBV28; d_gene: TRBD1; abundance: once; j_gene: TRBJ2-2; CDR3nt: TGTGCCAGCACCCATTTAGGACAGGGGACCGGGGAGCTGTTTTTT; CDR3aa: CASTHLGQGTGELFF
v_gene: TRBV6-5; d_gene: TRBD2; abundance: NA; j_gene: TRBJ2-7; CDR3nt: TGTGCCAGCAGTCGACTAGCGGGGACGTACGAGCAGTACTTC; CDR3aa: CASSRLAGTYEQYF
v_gene: TRBV28; d_gene: TRBD2; abundance: NA; j_gene: TRBJ2-1; CDR3nt: TGTGCCAGCGCTATCGGGACTAGCGGGAGCTCCTACAATGAGCAGTTCTTC; CDR3aa: CASAIGTSGSSYNEQFF
v_gene: TRBV10-3; d_gene: TRBD2; abundance: once; j_gene: TRBJ2-2; CDR3nt: TGTGCCATCACCGGCGCTAGCGGGAACACCGGGGAGCTGTTTTTT; CDR3aa: CAITGASGNTGELFF
v_gene: TRBV6-1; d_gene: NA; abundance: NA; j_gene: TRBJ1-1; CDR3nt: TGTGCCAGCAGTGAAGCGGGGATCAATGAAGCTTTCTTT; CDR3aa: CASSEAGINEAFF
v_gene: TRBV15; d_gene: NA; abundance: NA; j_gene: TRBJ2-1; CDR3nt: TGTGCCACCAGTGCGTTCCGGGAGCAGTTCTTC; CDR3aa: CATSAFREQFF
v_gene: TRBV27; d_gene: NA; abundance: NA; j_gene: TRBJ2-3; CDR3nt: TGTGCCAGCAGTTTCACCGGGGCAGATACGCAGTATTTT; CDR3aa: CASSFTGADTQYF
v_gene: TRBV6-5; d_gene: TRBD1; abundance: once; j_gene: TRBJ1-2; CDR3nt: TGTGCCAGCAGTTCCCCGACAGGGGAGACAGGAGGCTACACCTTC; CDR3aa: CASSSPTGETGGYTF
v_gene: TRBV6-5; d_gene: NA; abundance: NA; j_gene: TRBJ2-7; CDR3nt: TGTGCCAGCAGTTACGACAGGACCACATTCTACGAGCAGTACTTC; CDR3aa: CASSYDRTTFYEQYF
v_gene: TRBV7-8; d_gene: TRBD1; abundance: NA; j_gene: TRBJ2-1; CDR3nt: TGTGCCAGCAGCTTGTTTAGACAGGGGGGAAACAATGAGCAGTTCTTC; CDR3aa: CASSLFRQGGNNEQFF
v_gene: TRBV7-7; d_gene: NA; abundance: NA; j_gene: TRBJ2-2; CDR3nt: TGTGCTAGCAGCTTCGGAGGGGGGTTTACCGGGGAGCTGTTTTTT; CDR3aa: CASSFGGGFTGELFF
v_gene: TRBV5-1; d_gene: NA; abundance: NA; j_gene: TRBJ2-2; CDR3nt: TGCGCCAGCAGCTTGGAAGTGGGTATCACCGGGGAGCTGTTTTTT; CDR3aa: CASSLEVGITGELFF
v_gene: TRBV6-2/TRBV6-3; d_gene: TRBD2; abundance: NA; j_gene: TRBJ2-7; CDR3nt: TGTGCCAGCAGTTATCAAGCGGGAGAGACCTCCTACGAGCAGTACTTC; CDR3aa: CASSYQAGETSYEQYF
v_gene: TRBV2; d_gene: TRBD2; abundance: NA; j_gene: TRBJ2-1; CDR3nt: TGTGCCAGCAGTCGGACTAGCGGGAGGCGGGACAATGAGCAGTTCTTC; CDR3aa: CASSRTSGRRDNEQFF
v_gene: TRBV2; d_gene: TRBD1; abundance: NA; j_gene: TRBJ1-3; CDR3nt: TGTGCCAGCAGAGCCGGGACAGGGGAAGGAAACACCATATATTTT; CDR3aa: CASRAGTGEGNTIYF
v_gene: TRBV3-1/TRBV3-2; d_gene: NA; abundance: NA; j_gene: TRBJ1-6; CDR3nt: TGTGCCAGCAGCCAGGGGAATAATTCACCCCTCCACTTT; CDR3aa: CASSQGNNSPLHF
v_gene: TRBV28; d_gene: TRBD1; abundance: NA; j_gene: TRBJ2-7; CDR3nt: TGTGCCAGCAGGGCGGGACAGGGTTTCTCCGAGCAGTACTTC; CDR3aa: CASRAGQGFSEQYF
v_gene: TRBV5-1; d_gene: NA; abundance: NA; j_gene: TRBJ2-7; CDR3nt: TGCGCCAGCAGCTTGGCCCGGGGGTTAACCCCGCTCTCCTACGAGCAGTACTTC; CDR3aa: CASSLARGLTPLSYEQYF
v_gene: TRBV13; d_gene: TRBD2; abundance: NA; j_gene: TRBJ2-7; CDR3nt: TGTGCCAGCAGCTCGCGGACTAGCGGGAGGGTCTACGAGCAGTACTTC; CDR3aa: CASSSRTSGRVYEQYF
v_gene: TRBV12-3/TRBV12-4; d_gene: NA; abundance: NA; j_gene: TRBJ2-4; CDR3nt: TGTGCCAGCGGGGTAGCCAAAAACATTCAGTACTTC; CDR3aa: CASGVAKNIQYF
v_gene: TRBV28; d_gene: TRBD1; abundance: NA; j_gene: TRBJ1-5; CDR3nt: TGTGCCAGCAGTTTTTACAGGGGAACCAATCAGCCCCAGCATTTT; CDR3aa: CASSFYRGTNQPQHF
v_gene: TRBV7-9; d_gene: NA; abundance: once; j_gene: TRBJ2-7; CDR3nt: TGTGCCAGCAGCCTTATGTTGGGCGCCGGGACACCGTCCTACGAGCAGTACTTC; CDR3aa: CASSLMLGAGTPSYEQYF
v_gene: TRBV6-5; d_gene: TRBD1; abundance: NA; j_gene: TRBJ2-6; CDR3nt: TGTGCCAGCAGCAGGGGGATCTCTGGGGCCAACGTCCTGACTTTC; CDR3aa: CASSRGISGANVLTF
v_gene: TRBV27; d_gene: TRBD2; abundance: NA; j_gene: TRBJ2-1; CDR3nt: TGTGCCAGCAGTTCCTCTCCGGGACTAGTTCCGGTCAATGAGCAGTTCTTC; CDR3aa: CASSSSPGLVPVNEQFF
v_gene: TRBV6-1; d_gene: TRBD1; abundance: NA; j_gene: TRBJ2-7; CDR3nt: TGTGCCAGCAGTGAAGGGGACAGGTACTCCTACGAGCAGTACTTC; CDR3aa: CASSEGDRYSYEQYF
v_gene: TRBV7-3; d_gene: TRBD2; abundance: NA; j_gene: TRBJ2-1; CDR3nt: TGTGCCAGCAGCCCATCGGCGGGAGGGCCCTCGGATGAGCAGTTCTTC; CDR3aa: CASSPSAGGPSDEQFF
v_gene: TRBV15; d_gene: NA; abundance: NA; j_gene: TRBJ2-1; CDR3nt: TGTGCCACCAGCAGAGGGACCGCCTTGGGGAATGAGCAGTTCTTC; CDR3aa: CATSRGTALGNEQFF
v_gene: TRBV4-2; d_gene: TRBD2; abundance: NA; j_gene: TRBJ2-1; CDR3nt: TGTGCCAGCAGCCAATTTGGGTTGCGGCGGGAGGGCCCCTACAATGAGCAGTTCTTC; CDR3aa: CASSQFGLRREGPYNEQFF
v_gene: TRBV28; d_gene: NA; abundance: NA; j_gene: TRBJ2-7; CDR3nt: TGTGCCAGCAGTACCTACGAGCAGTACTTC; CDR3aa: CASSTYEQYF
v_gene: TRBV27; d_gene: TRBD2; abundance: once; j_gene: TRBJ2-7; CDR3nt: TGTGCCAGCAGGGGACTAGCGGCCTCGCGCTCCTACGAGCAGTACTTC; CDR3aa: CASRGLAASRSYEQYF
v_gene: TRBV9; d_gene: NA; abundance: NA; j_gene: TRBJ1-1; CDR3nt: TGTGCCAGCAGCAAAGGGACCCGGGAGACAGATCCCCCTGAAGCTTTCTTT; CDR3aa: CASSKGTRETDPPEAFF
v_gene: TRBV7-8; d_gene: NA; abundance: NA; j_gene: TRBJ1-5; CDR3nt: TGTGCCAGCAGCCTCGGACAGTATAGCAATCAGCCCCAGCATTTT; CDR3aa: CASSLGQYSNQPQHF